This T cell receptor beta chain originates from a study of regulatory T cells in long-lasting Graves disease. This clonotype was counted ten times or more. Libraries of TCR beta came from iRepertoire HTBI primers plus Arm-PCR of CDR3 regions. TCRdb used MiXCR to reprocess the multiplex PCR reads, holding one entry per CDR3 protein. The sample has 500,000 or so distinct CDR3 sequences, about 16% seen once. The time point denotes: newly diagnosed GD, antithyroid drugs for less than 3 months. From PBMCs, RNA was extracted and then used to make the TCR library. The V and J ends lost 2 bases and 6 bases, in that order; junction bases with no gene match: 9. There are 15 residues in the CDR3. Germline V gene lookup returns CDR1 GTSNPN and CDR2 SVGIG (reference sequence). These data also formed part of another study, on T cells in Graves' hyperthyroidism and ophthalmopathy. That report adds: The diagnostic basis comprised clinical symptoms, serum thyroxine and TRAb, thyroid ultrasound and orbital computed tomography. Appearing also in blood were most of the thyroid clonotypes expanded above 0.001.

The clonotype originates from a middle-aged woman with Graves disease. The chain recombines TRBV30 with TRBJ1-2, with TRBD1 matching 10 bases. The material sequenced was peripheral blood mononuclear cells (PBMCs), taken at new diagnosis, from a patient treated with antithyroid drugs. This CDR3 is CAWSRRDRGNDGYTF. For the CDR3, the DNA is TGTGCCTGGAGTAGGCGGGACAGGGGCAATGATGGCTACACCTTC. The full variable domain, with the rest looked up from reference TRBV30 and TRBJ1-2, is SQTIHQWPATLVQPVGSPLSLECTVEGTSNPNLYWYRQAAGRGLQLLFYSVGIGQISSEVPQNLSASRPQDRQFILSSKKLLLSDSGFYLCAWSRRDRGNDGYTFGSGTRLTVV.